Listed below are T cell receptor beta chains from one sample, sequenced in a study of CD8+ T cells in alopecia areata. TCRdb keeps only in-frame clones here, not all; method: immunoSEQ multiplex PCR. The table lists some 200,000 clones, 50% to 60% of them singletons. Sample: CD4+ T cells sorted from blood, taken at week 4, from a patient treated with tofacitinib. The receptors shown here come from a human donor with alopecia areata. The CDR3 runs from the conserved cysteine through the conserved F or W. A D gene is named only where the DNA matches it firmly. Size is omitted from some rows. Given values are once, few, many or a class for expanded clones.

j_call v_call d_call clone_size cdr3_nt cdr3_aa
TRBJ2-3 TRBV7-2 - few TGTGCCAGCAGACCAGAACCTCTAGCGCGGGATACGCAGTATTTT CASRPEPLARDTQYF
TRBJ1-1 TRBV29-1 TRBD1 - TGCAGCGTTGAAGACGGTAGACAGGGGATAACTGAAGCTTTCTTT CSVEDGRQGITEAFF
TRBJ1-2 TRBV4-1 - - TGCGCCAGCAGCCAAGATCGTGACGTCGGAGGCTACACCTTC CASSQDRDVGGYTF
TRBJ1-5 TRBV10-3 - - TGTGCCATCAGTGATATGGGGTCCAATCGGCCCCAGCATTTT CAISDMGSNRPQHF
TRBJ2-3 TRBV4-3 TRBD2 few TGCGCCAGCAGCCAGGGGCCGGGGGGACCAGATACGCAGTATTTT CASSQGPGGPDTQYF
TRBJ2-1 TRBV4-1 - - TGCGCCAGCAGCCAAGCTCGTCGTCTAGCTGAATCCTACAATGAGCAGTTCTTC CASSQARRLAESYNEQFF
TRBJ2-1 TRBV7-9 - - TGTGCCAGCAGCGGAGGGCGCTCCTACAATGAGCAGTTCTTC CASSGGRSYNEQFF
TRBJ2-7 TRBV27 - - TGTGCCAGCAGCAAAAAGATTTTGGACACCCAGCAGTACTTC CASSKKILDTQQYF
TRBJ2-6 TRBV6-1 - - TGTGCCAGCGGCCAAGGATTTTCTGGGGCCAACGTCCTGACTTTC CASGQGFSGANVLTF
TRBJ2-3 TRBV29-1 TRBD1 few TGCAGCGTGGGACAGGGAATAGGGGATACGCAGTATTTT CSVGQGIGDTQYF
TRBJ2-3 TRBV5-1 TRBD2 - TGCGCCAGCACCGTTTCTAGCGGCAGCACAGATACGCAGTATTTT CASTVSSGSTDTQYF
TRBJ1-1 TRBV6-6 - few TGTGCCAGCAGTTACGAGGCCCGGCGGGAAGCTTTCTTT CASSYEARREAFF
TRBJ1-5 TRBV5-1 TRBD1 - TGCGCCAGCAGCACTGGACAGGGCAATCAGCCCCAGCATTTT CASSTGQGNQPQHF
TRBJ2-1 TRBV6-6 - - TGTGCCAGCATTTCTCGACCAGCTTACAATGAGCAGTTCTTC CASISRPAYNEQFF
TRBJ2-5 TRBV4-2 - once TGTGCCAGCAGCCTCATCACCCCAAGGGGGACGGAGACCCAGTACTTC CASSLITPRGTETQYF
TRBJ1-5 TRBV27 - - TGTGCCAGCAGTCTCTCACAACTAAATCAGCCCCAGCATTTT CASSLSQLNQPQHF
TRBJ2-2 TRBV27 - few TGTGCCAGCAGTTTTCCATACGGGGAGCTGTTTTTT CASSFPYGELFF
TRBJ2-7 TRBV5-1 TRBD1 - TGCGCCAGCAGCTCCTTACAGGGGGCGCGGGACGAGCAGTACTTC CASSSLQGARDEQYF
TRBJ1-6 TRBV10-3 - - TGTGCCATCAGTGAGAGATTGGATTCACCCCTCCACTTT CAISERLDSPLHF
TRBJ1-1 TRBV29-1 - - TGCAGCGTTTCCCGGGGGGACACTGAAGCTTTCTTT CSVSRGDTEAFF
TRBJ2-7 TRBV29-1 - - TGCAGCGTTGAAACCGGCAGGGGCTACGAGCAGTACTTC CSVETGRGYEQYF
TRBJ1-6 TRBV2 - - TGTGCCAGCAGTGAAGAGGCAGAAGTTAATTCACCCCTCCACTTT CASSEEAEVNSPLHF
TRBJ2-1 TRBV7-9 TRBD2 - TGTGCCAGCAGCTTCTCCGGGACTATCTACAATGAGCAGTTCTTC CASSFSGTIYNEQFF
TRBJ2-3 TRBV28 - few TGTGCCAGCCCACCCGCAGGGGCAGGCACAGATACGCAGTATTTT CASPPAGAGTDTQYF
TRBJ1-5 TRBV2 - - TGTGCCAGCACCACGCGACGCGGGGATCAGCCCCAGCATTTT CASTTRRGDQPQHF
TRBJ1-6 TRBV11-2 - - TGTGCCAGCAGCTTAGTTTACGGAGGGGTAGGTTCACCCCTCCACTTT CASSLVYGGVGSPLHF
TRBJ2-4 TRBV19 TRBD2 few TGTGCCAGTAGCCCTTACAGCGGGGGGGCAACCAAAAACATTCAGTACTTC CASSPYSGGATKNIQYF
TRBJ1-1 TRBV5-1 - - TGCGCCAGCAGCGAACCCTCGAACACTGAAGCTTTCTTT CASSEPSNTEAFF
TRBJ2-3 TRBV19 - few TGTGCCAGTAGTGCCGGGTTAACAGATACGCAGTATTTT CASSAGLTDTQYF
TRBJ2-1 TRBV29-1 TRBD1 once TGCAGCGCGGGGCGATTGGACAGGAAATACAATGAGCAGTTCTTC CSAGRLDRKYNEQFF
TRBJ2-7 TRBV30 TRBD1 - TGTGCCTGGAGTGCCGACAGGGAACAGTACTTC CAWSADREQYF
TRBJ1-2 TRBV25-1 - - TGTGCCAGCAGTGGCTTGCATGGCTACACCTTC CASSGLHGYTF
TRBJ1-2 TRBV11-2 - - TGTGCCAGCAGCGTACAGGGCTATGGCTACACCTTC CASSVQGYGYTF
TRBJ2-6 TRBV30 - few TGTGCCTGGAGTGTAAGTGGTGCTGGGGCCAACGTCCTGACTTTC CAWSVSGAGANVLTF
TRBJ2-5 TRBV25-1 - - TGTGCCAGCAGTGAACCTGGGGCGTGGACCCAGTACTTC CASSEPGAWTQYF
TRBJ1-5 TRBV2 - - TGTGCCAGCAGAGGTACAGGTGATCAGCCCCAGCATTTT CASRGTGDQPQHF
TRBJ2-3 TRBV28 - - TGTGCCAGCAGCCGTAGCCGGGGTGGAGATACGCAGTATTTT CASSRSRGGDTQYF
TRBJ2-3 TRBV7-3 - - TGTGCCAGCAGCTTAAAAAGCACAGATACGCAGTATTTT CASSLKSTDTQYF
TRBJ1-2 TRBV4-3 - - TGCGCCAGCAGCCAAGATTCAGCGGGCGGCTACACCTTC CASSQDSAGGYTF
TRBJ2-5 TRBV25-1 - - TGTGCCAGCAGTGAAGTCAGGAGGCGCAGCCAAGAGACCCAGTACTTC CASSEVRRRSQETQYF
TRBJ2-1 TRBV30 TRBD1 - TGTGCCTGGAGCCGGGACAGGGGGTCGCATGAGCAGTTCTTC CAWSRDRGSHEQFF
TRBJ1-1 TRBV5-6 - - TGTGCCAGCAGCTTCCCGGAGACTTTGAGCACTGAAGCTTTCTTT CASSFPETLSTEAFF
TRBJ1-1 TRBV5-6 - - TGTGCCAGCAGCTTGGACGTCCAGAACACTGAAGCTTTCTTT CASSLDVQNTEAFF
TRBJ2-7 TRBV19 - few TGTGCCAGTAGTAGGGCATACGCCTACGAGCAGTACTTC CASSRAYAYEQYF
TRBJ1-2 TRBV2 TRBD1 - TGTGCCAGCAGTCGACAGGGGGATGGCTACACCTTC CASSRQGDGYTF
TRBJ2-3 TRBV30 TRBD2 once TGTGCCTGGAGTGTACCGACCCCGGGGGGTTACACAGATACGCAGTATTTT CAWSVPTPGGYTDTQYF
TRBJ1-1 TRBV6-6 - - TGTGCCAGCAGTTACCTGAACACTGAAGCTTTCTTT CASSYLNTEAFF
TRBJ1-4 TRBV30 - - TGTGCCTGGAGTGCAGGGTTTAATGAAAAACTGTTTTTT CAWSAGFNEKLFF
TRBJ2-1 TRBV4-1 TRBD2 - TGCGCCAGCAGCCAAGTGACTAGCGGGGGCCAGGGTGAGCAGTTCTTC CASSQVTSGGQGEQFF
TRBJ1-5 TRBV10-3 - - TGTGCCATCAGCAAGGACACATGGCAGCCCCAGCATTTT CAISKDTWQPQHF
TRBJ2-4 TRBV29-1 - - TGCAGCGTTGTTGTCGTCGCAGAGGGGGGTAAAAACATTCAGTACTTC CSVVVVAEGGKNIQYF
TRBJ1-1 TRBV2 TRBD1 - TGTGCCAGCGGGGGACAGATGAACACTGAAGCTTTCTTT CASGGQMNTEAFF
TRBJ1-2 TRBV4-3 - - TGCGCCAGCAGCCAAGATAGCACTTCCCGGAGTATTTATGGCTACACCTTC CASSQDSTSRSIYGYTF